The clone carrying this T cell receptor beta chain was observed a few times. The antigen remains unidentified. The junction differs from germline at one of its ends, possibly a read error. The total RNA was obtained from whole blood that was not fractionated. The data are from a study of human T cells and chemical hapten exposure. Whole-study context: From small differences in pooled library volume came most of the variation in per-sample TCR yields. General study results and limits: The number of TCRs over 1 in 1000 frequency stayed unchanged after DPC.

Each cDNA molecule in the library carried unique molecular identifiers. As processed by the authors: Sample TCR counts, which ranged from about 20,000 to 750,000, had a median of around 93,000. From the 5' RACE reads, TCRdb called clonotypes with MiXCR, one entry per CDR3 protein. Here the V and J calls rest on TCRdb's processing, not on the authors' analysis. The table records about 110,000 distinct CDR3 sequences, approximately 20% of them present only once. The receptor's source is a human donor in good health.

The CDR3 nucleotides read TGTGCCAGCAGCCTAGAGCAGGGGGATGGCTACACCTTC. This codes for CASSLEQGDGYTF. This sequence joins TRBV11-2 and TRBJ1-2; 7 bases align to TRBD1. CDR3 length: 13 residues. Germline V lookup: CDR1 SGHAT, CDR2 FQNNGV.